These T cell receptor beta chains were read from a single sample in a study of T cell repertoires in cytomegalovirus infection. TCRdb fed the reads into MiXCR, producing one record per CDR3 protein. The table lists about 600,000 distinct CDR3 sequences, approximately 24% of them singletons. The sequencing sample was made of CD8+ T cells from PBMCs. These receptor sequences come from a human donor in good health (CMV status not recorded). Some clones in this sample may be carry-over from other donors' samples. Both conserved end residues are part of each CDR3. D genes are given only for firm matches. The size field is filled for only some rows; it gives once, few, many or a size class.

D: .; J: TRBJ2-1; size: few; V: TRBV7-9; DNA: TGTGCCAGCAGCTTAGGGGACCGAGGGTTCTTC; CDR3: CASSLGDRGFF
D: .; J: TRBJ1-1; size: few; V: TRBV19; DNA: TGTGCCAGTAGCCCGAATCCCTCGGGTTGGTACACTGAAGCTTTCTTT; CDR3: CASSPNPSGWYTEAFF
D: .; J: TRBJ1-3; size: many; V: TRBV12-3/TRBV12-4; DNA: TGTGCCAGCAGTTTAGTATGGACCCTCGGTACAGGGACACACTCTGGAAACACCATATATTTT; CDR3: CASSLVWTLGTGTHSGNTIYF
D: TRBD1; J: TRBJ2-1; size: .; V: TRBV2; DNA: TGTGCCAGCAGACACCCTGGACAGGCCATCTCCTACAATGAGCAGTTCTTC; CDR3: CASRHPGQAISYNEQFF
D: .; J: TRBJ2-2; size: .; V: TRBV3-1; DNA: TGTGCCAGCAGCCAAGACGGGAGCCCCGAGAGCACCGGGGAGCTGTTTTTT; CDR3: CASSQDGSPESTGELFF
D: .; J: TRBJ2-7; size: .; V: TRBV29-1; DNA: TGCAGCGTTGAGGGGGAGAGCTCCTACGAGCAGTACTTC; CDR3: CSVEGESSYEQYF
D: .; J: TRBJ2-2; size: .; V: TRBV20-1; DNA: TGCGGTCAAGGGCGGGGGCGGGAGCTGTTTTTT; CDR3: CGQGRGRELFF
D: TRBD1; J: TRBJ2-1; size: .; V: TRBV7-4; DNA: TGTGCCAGCAGCGCGTCCGGGACAGGGAGTGGGAATGAGCAGTTCTTC; CDR3: CASSASGTGSGNEQFF
D: TRBD2; J: TRBJ2-1; size: .; V: TRBV5-8; DNA: TGTGCCAGCAGCTTGAGTTTCCTAGCGGGGGAGAATGAGCAGTTCTTC; CDR3: CASSLSFLAGENEQFF
D: TRBD1; J: TRBJ1-5; size: few; V: TRBV20-1; DNA: TGCAGTGCTGGCCAGGGGGGAATTAATCAGCCCCAGCATTTT; CDR3: CSAGQGGINQPQHF
D: .; J: TRBJ1-6; size: few; V: TRBV5-6; DNA: TGTGCCAGCAGCTTTGACAGCTCCTATAATTCACCCCTCCACTTT; CDR3: CASSFDSSYNSPLHF
D: TRBD1; J: TRBJ1-5; size: .; V: TRBV20-1; DNA: TGCAGTGCTTCCCTTGACAGGGGCCGTGATCTGAGCAATCAGCCCCAGCATTTT; CDR3: CSASLDRGRDLSNQPQHF
D: .; J: TRBJ2-2; size: .; V: TRBV5-5; DNA: TGTGCCAGCAGCTCGGGACTCGGCGGCCGGGAGCTGTTTTTT; CDR3: CASSSGLGGRELFF
D: TRBD2; J: TRBJ2-1; size: .; V: TRBV7-2; DNA: TGTGCCAGCAGCTTTCTAGCGGGGGAGCAGTTCTTC; CDR3: CASSFLAGEQFF
D: .; J: TRBJ2-1; size: .; V: TRBV29-1; DNA: TGCAGCGTCCCGCGGAACAATGAGCAGTTCTTC; CDR3: CSVPRNNEQFF
D: .; J: TRBJ2-6; size: few; V: TRBV7-9; DNA: TGTGCCAGCAGCCCCACGGAGCGTTTGAGTTCTGGGGCCAACGTCCTGACTTTC; CDR3: CASSPTERLSSGANVLTF
D: TRBD2; J: TRBJ2-5; size: many; V: TRBV28; DNA: TGTGCCAGCAGTTTTGGCGGGGGGTGGGAAGAGACCCAGTACTTC; CDR3: CASSFGGGWEETQYF
D: .; J: TRBJ2-5; size: .; V: TRBV2; DNA: TGTGCCAGCAGTCCGAATCCCCCGTATGTCAGCTCCAAAGAGACCCAGTACTTC; CDR3: CASSPNPPYVSSKETQYF
D: TRBD1; J: TRBJ2-3; size: .; V: TRBV3-1; DNA: TGTGCCAGCAGCCCCCCCTTTGGGACAGGGTTAGATACGCAGTATTTT; CDR3: CASSPPFGTGLDTQYF
D: TRBD1; J: TRBJ1-2; size: .; V: TRBV15; DNA: TGTGCCACCAGCATCGACAGGGCACAGTCGAGTGGCTACACCTTC; CDR3: CATSIDRAQSSGYTF
D: .; J: TRBJ2-5; size: .; V: TRBV14; DNA: TGTGCCAGCAGCCAAGGAGGGCAGGGGCCACAAGAGACCCAGTACTTC; CDR3: CASSQGGQGPQETQYF
D: .; J: TRBJ2-5; size: few; V: TRBV7-9; DNA: TGTGCCAGCAGCTCCGTCATATTAGCAGAGACCCAGTACTTC; CDR3: CASSSVILAETQYF
D: .; J: TRBJ2-1; size: few; V: TRBV24-1; DNA: TGTGCCACCAGTGATACCTCGACAGTAACCCCGGGCAATGAGCAGTTCTTC; CDR3: CATSDTSTVTPGNEQFF
D: TRBD2; J: TRBJ2-1; size: many; V: TRBV7-3; DNA: TGTGCCAGCAGCTTAGGACTAGGAGGCAACAATGAGCAGTTCTTC; CDR3: CASSLGLGGNNEQFF
D: TRBD2; J: TRBJ2-6; size: few; V: TRBV20-1; DNA: TGCAGTGCTAGGCCCTTAGCGGGGGGGCTGGTTGGGGCCAACGTCCTGACTTTC; CDR3: CSARPLAGGLVGANVLTF
D: .; J: TRBJ1-4; size: few; V: TRBV28; DNA: TGTGCCAGCAGAGAAAGGACAGAAGCAACTAATGAAAAACTGTTTTTT; CDR3: CASRERTEATNEKLFF
D: .; J: TRBJ2-5; size: .; V: TRBV20-1; DNA: TGCAGTATCGGGTTTGTGGGGTCAGGAGAGACCCAGTACTTC; CDR3: CSIGFVGSGETQYF
D: .; J: TRBJ2-5; size: .; V: TRBV24-1; DNA: TGTGCCACCAGTGATTTGGCCGAGACCCAGTACTTC; CDR3: CATSDLAETQYF
D: TRBD2; J: TRBJ2-2; size: .; V: TRBV29-1; DNA: TGCAGCGTTGCAGGGTTGGCTAGCGGGTTTGTCCCCGGGGAGCTGTTTTTT; CDR3: CSVAGLASGFVPGELFF
D: .; J: TRBJ2-3; size: many; V: TRBV5-1; DNA: TGCGCCAGCAGCTTGGAGCGAGACAGCACAGATACGCAGTATTTT; CDR3: CASSLERDSTDTQYF
D: .; J: TRBJ1-1; size: .; V: TRBV6-5; DNA: TGTGCCAGCAGTTACGGGGGCGTCGCTGAAGCTTTCTTT; CDR3: CASSYGGVAEAFF
D: .; J: TRBJ1-5; size: .; V: TRBV5-6; DNA: TGTGCCAGCAGCTTTGGTGGGGGGGCCAGGCCCCAGCATTTT; CDR3: CASSFGGGARPQHF
D: .; J: TRBJ1-2; size: many; V: TRBV28; DNA: TGTGCCAGCAGTTTAGACGTGACAGACTATGGCTACACCTTC; CDR3: CASSLDVTDYGYTF
D: TRBD2; J: TRBJ2-5; size: many; V: TRBV7-6; DNA: TGTGCCAGCAGCTATAGCGGGGGGGAAGAGACCCAGTACTTC; CDR3: CASSYSGGEETQYF
D: TRBD1; J: TRBJ2-3; size: .; V: TRBV27; DNA: TGTGCCAGCAGTACGGGACAGCAAGGGTGGATGGATACGCAGTATTTT; CDR3: CASSTGQQGWMDTQYF
D: TRBD2; J: TRBJ2-1; size: .; V: TRBV20-1; DNA: TGCAGTGCTAGTCGTCTAGCGGGGGTTCCAGCGTACAATGAGCAGTTCTTC; CDR3: CSASRLAGVPAYNEQFF
D: .; J: TRBJ2-4; size: many; V: TRBV7-6; DNA: TGTGCCAGCAGCCGGGGGGCCCGGGACAAAAACATTCAGTACTTC; CDR3: CASSRGARDKNIQYF
D: .; J: TRBJ1-1; size: few; V: TRBV7-9; DNA: TGTGCCAGCAGAGACCAGGGAGTGAACACTGAAGCTTTCTTT; CDR3: CASRDQGVNTEAFF
D: .; J: TRBJ2-3; size: .; V: TRBV7-9; DNA: TGTGCCAGCAGCTTAGGACGGCCAGGCAATACGCAGTATTTT; CDR3: CASSLGRPGNTQYF
D: .; J: TRBJ1-6; size: .; V: TRBV7-3; DNA: TGTGCCAGCAGACCGACTAAAGATTCCTATAATTCACCCCTCCACTTT; CDR3: CASRPTKDSYNSPLHF
D: TRBD2; J: TRBJ2-7; size: .; V: TRBV25-1; DNA: TGTGCCAGCAGTCCGCTAGCGGGGGGGCCGCGGGAGCAGTACTTC; CDR3: CASSPLAGGPREQYF
D: .; J: TRBJ1-1; size: many; V: TRBV7-8; DNA: TGTGCCAGCAGCTCGCGGGGTCACACTGAAGCTTTCTTT; CDR3: CASSSRGHTEAFF
D: .; J: TRBJ2-5; size: .; V: TRBV29-1; DNA: TGCAGCGTTGGCAGAGGAGAGACCCAGTACTTC; CDR3: CSVGRGETQYF
D: TRBD1; J: TRBJ2-5; size: .; V: TRBV29-1; DNA: TGCAGCGTTTACAGGGGGCGCAGGGAGACCCAGTACTTC; CDR3: CSVYRGRRETQYF
D: .; J: TRBJ2-7; size: .; V: TRBV2; DNA: TGTGCCAGCAGTGAATTTGGGACCCGGGGCCACGAGCAGTACTTC; CDR3: CASSEFGTRGHEQYF
D: .; J: TRBJ2-5; size: .; V: TRBV7-6; DNA: TGTGCCAGCAGCTCTAGGGGTCTCCAAGAGACCCAGTACTTC; CDR3: CASSSRGLQETQYF
D: .; J: TRBJ2-7; size: many; V: TRBV7-9; DNA: TGTGCCAGCAGCTTAGAGGGGAAAACCTACGAGCAGTACTTC; CDR3: CASSLEGKTYEQYF
D: .; J: TRBJ1-6; size: many; V: TRBV7-6; DNA: TGTGCCAGCAGCTTCAGGGGCCCTAGCTCCTATAATTCACCCCTCCACTTT; CDR3: CASSFRGPSSYNSPLHF
D: .; J: TRBJ2-1; size: .; V: TRBV20-1; DNA: TGCAGTGCTAGTCATGGGGGCGATGAGCAGTTCTTC; CDR3: CSASHGGDEQFF
D: .; J: TRBJ1-1; size: .; V: TRBV12-3/TRBV12-4; DNA: TGTGCCAGCAGTTCTAACCCCCGGGGTTTGGTTTTGAACACTGAAGCTTTCTTT; CDR3: CASSSNPRGLVLNTEAFF
D: .; J: TRBJ1-1; size: once; V: TRBV28; DNA: TGTGCCAGCGGATGGGGGGGGGCTGAAGCTTTCTTT; CDR3: CASGWGGAEAFF
D: TRBD2; J: TRBJ2-3; size: many; V: TRBV7-6; DNA: TGTGCCAGCGAGGCTAGCGGGGGAGTCTCGGCACGCACAGATACGCAGTATTTT; CDR3: CASEASGGVSARTDTQYF
D: .; J: TRBJ1-1; size: .; V: TRBV6-2/TRBV6-3; DNA: TGTGCCAGCACGGAGTGGGGTGAAGCTTTCTTT; CDR3: CASTEWGEAFF